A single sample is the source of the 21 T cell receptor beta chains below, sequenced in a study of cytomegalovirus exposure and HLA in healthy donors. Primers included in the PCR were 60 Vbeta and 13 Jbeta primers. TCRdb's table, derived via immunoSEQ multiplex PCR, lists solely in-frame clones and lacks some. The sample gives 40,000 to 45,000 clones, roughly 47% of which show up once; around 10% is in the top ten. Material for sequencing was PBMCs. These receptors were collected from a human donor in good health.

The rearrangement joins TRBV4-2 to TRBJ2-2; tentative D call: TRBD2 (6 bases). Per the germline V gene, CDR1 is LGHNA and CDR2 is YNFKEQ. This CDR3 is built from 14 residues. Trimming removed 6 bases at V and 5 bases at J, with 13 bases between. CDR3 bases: TGTGCCAGCAGAGCCATCGGGGGAACCGGGGAGCTGTTTTTT. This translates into CASRAIGGTGELFF.

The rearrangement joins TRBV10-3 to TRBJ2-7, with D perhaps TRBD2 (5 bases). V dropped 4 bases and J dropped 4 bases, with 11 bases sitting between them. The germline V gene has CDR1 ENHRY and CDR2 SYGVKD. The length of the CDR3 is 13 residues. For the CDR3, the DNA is TGTGCCATCAGTGCCGGGGTTCCTTACGAGCAGTACTTC. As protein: CAISAGVPYEQYF.

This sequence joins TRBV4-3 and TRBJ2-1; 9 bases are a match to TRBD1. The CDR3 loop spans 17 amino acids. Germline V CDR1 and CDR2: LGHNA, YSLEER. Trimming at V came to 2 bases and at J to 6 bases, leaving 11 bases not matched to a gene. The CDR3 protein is CASSQSPRDRDPNEQFF. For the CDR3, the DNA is TGCGCCAGCAGCCAATCACCCCGGGACAGGGACCCCAATGAGCAGTTCTTC.

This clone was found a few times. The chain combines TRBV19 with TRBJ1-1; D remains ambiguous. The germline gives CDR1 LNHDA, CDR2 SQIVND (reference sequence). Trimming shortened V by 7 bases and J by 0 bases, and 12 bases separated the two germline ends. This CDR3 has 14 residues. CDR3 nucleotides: TGTGCCAGTACCCGGGAGGGAATGAACACTGAAGCTTTCTTT. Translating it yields CASTREGMNTEAFF.

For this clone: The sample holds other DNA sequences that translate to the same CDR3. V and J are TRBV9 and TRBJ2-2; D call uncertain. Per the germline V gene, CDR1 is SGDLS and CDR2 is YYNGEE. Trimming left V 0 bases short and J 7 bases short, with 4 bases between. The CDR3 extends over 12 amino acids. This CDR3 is CASSVGGGELFF. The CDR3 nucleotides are TGTGCCAGCAGCGTAGGCGGCGGGGAGCTGTTTTTT.

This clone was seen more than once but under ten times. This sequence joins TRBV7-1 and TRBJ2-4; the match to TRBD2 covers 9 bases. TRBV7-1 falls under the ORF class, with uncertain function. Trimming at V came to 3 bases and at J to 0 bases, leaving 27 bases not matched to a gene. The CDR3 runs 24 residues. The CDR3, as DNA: TGTGCCAGCAGCTCCCCGGACAGGCGACTGGGGCGGGGGGGTCGAACCCTAGCCAAAAACATTCAGTACTTC. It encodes CASSSPDRRLGRGGRTLAKNIQYF.

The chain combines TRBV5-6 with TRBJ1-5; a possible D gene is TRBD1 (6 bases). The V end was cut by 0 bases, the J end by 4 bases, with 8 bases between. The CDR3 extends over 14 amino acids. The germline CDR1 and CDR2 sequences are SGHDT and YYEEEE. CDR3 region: CASSLDRVNQPQHF. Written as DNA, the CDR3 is TGTGCCAGCAGCTTGGACAGGGTAAATCAGCCCCAGCATTTT.

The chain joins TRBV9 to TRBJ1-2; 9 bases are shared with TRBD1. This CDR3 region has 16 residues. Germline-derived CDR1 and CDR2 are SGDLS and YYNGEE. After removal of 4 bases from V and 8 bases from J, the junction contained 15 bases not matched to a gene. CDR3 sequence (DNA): TGTGCCAGCAGCATCCAAACAAGCGGACAGGGGCGCGGCTACACCTTC. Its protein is CASSIQTSGQGRGYTF.

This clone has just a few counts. CDR3 bases: TGTGCCAGCAGCCGGGGAGGGGGGGGTAATTCACCCCTCCACTTT. Amino acids: CASSRGGGGNSPLHF. The chain has TRBV11-3 and TRBJ1-6; possible D gene TRBD1, 6 bases. The germline CDR1 and CDR2 sequences are SGHNT and YENEEA. Trimming removed 5 bases from V and 6 bases from J, with 14 bases in between. This CDR3 spans 15 amino acids.

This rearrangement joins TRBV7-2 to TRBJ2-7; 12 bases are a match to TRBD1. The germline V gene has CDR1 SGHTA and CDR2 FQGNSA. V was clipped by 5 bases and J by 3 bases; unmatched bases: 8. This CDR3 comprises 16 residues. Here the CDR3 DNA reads TGTGCCAGCAGCCAAGCGGGACAGGGGGCCCGCTACGAGCAGTACTTC. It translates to CASSQAGQGARYEQYF. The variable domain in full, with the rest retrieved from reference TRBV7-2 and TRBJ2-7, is GAGVSQSPSNKVTEKGKDVELRCDPISGHTALYWYRQSLGQGLEFLIYFQGNSAPDKSGLPSDRFSAERTGGSVSTLTIQRTQQEDSAVYLCASSQAGQGARYEQYFGPGTRLTVT.

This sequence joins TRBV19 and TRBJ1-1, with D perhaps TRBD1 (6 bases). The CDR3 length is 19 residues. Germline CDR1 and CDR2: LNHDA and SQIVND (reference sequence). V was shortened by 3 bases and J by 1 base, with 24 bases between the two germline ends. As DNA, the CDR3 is TGTGCCAGTAGTATGTTGACCAGGCTGAGGGGACATAAGAACACTGAAGCTTTCTTT. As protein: CASSMLTRLRGHKNTEAFF.

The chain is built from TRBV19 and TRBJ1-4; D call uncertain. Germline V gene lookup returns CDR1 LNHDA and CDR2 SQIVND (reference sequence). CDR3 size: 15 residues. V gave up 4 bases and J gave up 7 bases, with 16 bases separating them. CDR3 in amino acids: CASSSSGDGAEKLFF. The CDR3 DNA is TGTGCCAGTAGTAGTTCCGGCGACGGAGCTGAAAAACTGTTTTTT.

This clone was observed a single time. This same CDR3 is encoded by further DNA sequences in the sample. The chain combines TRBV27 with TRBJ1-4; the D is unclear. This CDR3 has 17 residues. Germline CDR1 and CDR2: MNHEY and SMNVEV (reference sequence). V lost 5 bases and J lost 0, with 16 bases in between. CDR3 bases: TGTGCCAGCAGTCTGTCCCTAAGTTCCGCAACTAATGAAAAACTGTTTTTT. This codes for CASSLSLSSATNEKLFF.

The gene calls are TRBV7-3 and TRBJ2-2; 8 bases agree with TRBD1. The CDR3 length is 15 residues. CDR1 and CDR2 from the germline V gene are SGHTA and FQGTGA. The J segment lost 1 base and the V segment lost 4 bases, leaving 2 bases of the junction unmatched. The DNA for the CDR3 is TGTGCCAGCAGCTCCGGACAGGGGAACACCGGGGAGCTGTTTTTT. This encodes CASSSGQGNTGELFF. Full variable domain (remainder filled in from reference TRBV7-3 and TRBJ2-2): GAGVSQTPSNKVTEKGKYVELRCDPISGHTALYWYRQSLGQGPEFLIYFQGTGAADDSGLPNDRFFAVRPEGSVSTLKIQRTERGDSAVYLCASSSGQGNTGELFFGEGSRLTVL.

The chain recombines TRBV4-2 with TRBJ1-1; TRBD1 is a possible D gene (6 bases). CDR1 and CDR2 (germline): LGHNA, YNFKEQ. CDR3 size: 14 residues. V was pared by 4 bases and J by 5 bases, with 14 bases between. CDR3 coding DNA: TGTGCCAGCAGCCCCAACCACAGGGCTACTGAAGCTTTCTTT. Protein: CASSPNHRATEAFF.

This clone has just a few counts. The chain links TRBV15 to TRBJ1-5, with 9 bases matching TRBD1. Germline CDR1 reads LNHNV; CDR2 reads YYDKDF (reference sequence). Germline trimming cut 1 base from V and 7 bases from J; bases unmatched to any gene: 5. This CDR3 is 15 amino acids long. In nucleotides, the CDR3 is TGTGCCACCAGCAGAGGACAGGGGGGACAGCAGCCCCAGCATTTT. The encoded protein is CATSRGQGGQQPQHF. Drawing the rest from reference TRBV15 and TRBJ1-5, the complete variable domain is DAMVIQNPRYQVTQFGKPVTLSCSQTLNHNVMYWYQQKSSQAPKLLFHYYDKDFNNEADTPDNFQSRRPNTSFCFLDIRSPGLGDTAMYLCATSRGQGGQQPQHFGDGTRLSIL.

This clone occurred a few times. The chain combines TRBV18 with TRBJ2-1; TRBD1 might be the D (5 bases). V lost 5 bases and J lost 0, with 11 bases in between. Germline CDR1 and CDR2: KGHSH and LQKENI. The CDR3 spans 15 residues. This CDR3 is CASSGAGFSYNEQFF. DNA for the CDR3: TGTGCCAGCTCAGGGGCAGGGTTCTCCTACAATGAGCAGTTCTTC. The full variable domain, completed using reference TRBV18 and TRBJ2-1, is NAGVMQNPRHLVRRRGQEARLRCSPMKGHSHVYWYRQLPEEGLKFMVYLQKENIIDESGMPKERFSAEFPKEGPSILRIQQVVRGDSAAYFCASSGAGFSYNEQFFGPGTRLTVL.

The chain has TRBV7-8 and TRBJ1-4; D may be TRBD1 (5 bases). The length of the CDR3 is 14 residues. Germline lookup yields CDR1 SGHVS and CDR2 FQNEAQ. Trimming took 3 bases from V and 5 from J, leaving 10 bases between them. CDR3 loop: CASSFVSGNEKLFF. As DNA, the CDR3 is TGTGCCAGCAGCTTCGTGTCAGGGAATGAAAAACTGTTTTTT.

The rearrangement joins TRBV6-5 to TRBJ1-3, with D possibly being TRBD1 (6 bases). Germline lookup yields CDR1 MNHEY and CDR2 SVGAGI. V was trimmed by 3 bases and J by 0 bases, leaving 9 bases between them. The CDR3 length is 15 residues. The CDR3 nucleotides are TGTGCCAGCAGTTATGGGGGCCACTCTGGAAACACCATATATTTT. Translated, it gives CASSYGGHSGNTIYF.

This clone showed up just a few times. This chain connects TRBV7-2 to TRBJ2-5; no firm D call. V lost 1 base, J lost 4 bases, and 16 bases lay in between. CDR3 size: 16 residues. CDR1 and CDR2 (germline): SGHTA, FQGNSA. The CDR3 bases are TGTGCCAGCAGCTTAGGTCCGACCCCCCGAGGAGAGACCCAGTACTTC. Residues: CASSLGPTPRGETQYF.

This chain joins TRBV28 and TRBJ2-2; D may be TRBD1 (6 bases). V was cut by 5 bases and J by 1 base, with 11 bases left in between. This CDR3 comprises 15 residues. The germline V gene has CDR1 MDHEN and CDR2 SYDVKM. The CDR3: CASSPGQKNTGELFF. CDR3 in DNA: TGTGCCAGCAGTCCGGGACAAAAGAACACCGGGGAGCTGTTTTTT.